This T cell receptor (beta chain) was identified in a study of T cells after yellow fever vaccination. Study in general: The authors prepared low-cell-number fractions using SMART-Seq v4 Ultra Low Input.

Study-wide points: Although most clonotypes did not, a small share appeared in both CD4 and CD8 compartments. Weaker, the secondary response peaked sooner, at day 5 versus 15.

As regards this clonotype: The antigen remains undetermined.

In making TCR cDNA, 5'RACE template switching added a universal primer site and UMIs to it. MiXCR, run by TCRdb on the 5' RACE reads, gives a single entry per CDR3 protein. The sample records about 73,000 distinct CDR3 sequences, roughly 7.7% being singletons. Germline CDR1 reads MNHEY; CDR2 reads SVGAGI. The CDR3 consists of 18 residues. Trimming at V came to 0 bases and at J to 3 bases, leaving 12 bases not matched to a gene. The chain carries TRBV6-5 and TRBJ1-1; 8 nucleotides match TRBD1. The receptor was isolated from a man aged 30-40 years who received the YFV17D yellow fever vaccine. Sequencing used CD8+ T cells sorted from PBMCs, obtained on the day of the yellow fever booster vaccination. CDR3 nucleotide sequence: TGTGCCAGCAGTTACTCGACAGGGGATGGCGACTTGTACACTGAAGCTTTCTTT. Translating gives CASSYSTGDGDLYTEAFF.